Listed below are T cell receptor beta chains from one sample, sequenced in a study of cytomegalovirus exposure and HLA in healthy donors. Profiled with immunoSEQ multiplex PCR; TCRdb holds only in-frame clones, not every one. The table shows roughly 200,000 clones, with 70% to 85% occurring only once. Input material: PBMCs. The receptors come from a man aged 35 to 55 in good health and CMV-seropositive. Each CDR3 is given with its conserved first and last residue. D genes are given only for firm matches. Not all rows give a size; the values are once, few, many and, for expanded clones, a class.

clone_size	v_call	j_call	d_call	cdr3_nt	cdr3_aa
NA	TRBV5-8	TRBJ2-7	NA	TGTGCCAGCAGTAAGACAGTGGGTTCCTACGAGCAGTACTTC	CASSKTVGSYEQYF
NA	TRBV2	TRBJ1-6	NA	TGTGCCAGCAGGGACAGTTCTAATTCACCCCTCCACTTT	CASRDSSNSPLHF
NA	TRBV14	TRBJ2-1	NA	TGTGCCAGCAGCCAGGGTAGCCGGAGTGACTACAATGAGCAGTTCTTC	CASSQGSRSDYNEQFF
once	TRBV11-3	TRBJ2-1	NA	TGTGCCAGCAGCTTAGAGGGAGAGGGAGGCACGAATGAGCAGTTCTTC	CASSLEGEGGTNEQFF
NA	TRBV6-5	TRBJ1-1	NA	TGTGCCAGCAGCTTACGTTGGGGGCTCACTGAAGCTTTCTTT	CASSLRWGLTEAFF
NA	TRBV9	TRBJ2-7	TRBD2	TGTGCCAGCAGCACGCTAGCGGGAGAAGGAGTCGAGCAGTACTTC	CASSTLAGEGVEQYF
once	TRBV7-9	TRBJ2-1	NA	TGTGCCAGCAGCTTAGCCTTCGGGGGTAGCGGAAGCTCCTACAATGAGCAGTTCTTC	CASSLAFGGSGSSYNEQFF
few	TRBV4-1	TRBJ2-1	NA	TGCGCCAGCAGCCAAGTCGCGGACTCCGAGCAGTTCTTC	CASSQVADSEQFF
NA	TRBV5-1	TRBJ2-1	NA	TGCGCCAGCAGCTTGCAAGGGGGGGATGAGCAGTTCTTC	CASSLQGGDEQFF
NA	TRBV6-1	TRBJ2-1	NA	TGTGCCAGCAGTGGGGGACAGTCCGGACTAGCTGTCTACAATGAGCAGTTCTTC	CASSGGQSGLAVYNEQFF
NA	TRBV7-9	TRBJ1-1	TRBD1	TGTTCCAGCAGCTTAGTAACAGGGGGGCAAGGAGAAGCTTTCTTT	CSSSLVTGGQGEAFF
NA	TRBV5-4	TRBJ2-7	TRBD2	TGTGCCAGCAGCCACCAACTCGGAACACTAGCGGGGGTGGACGAGCAGTACTTC	CASSHQLGTLAGVDEQYF
NA	TRBV5-1	TRBJ2-1	TRBD2	TGCGCCAGCAGCTGGACTAGCGGTTACAATGAGCAGTTCTTC	CASSWTSGYNEQFF
NA	TRBV4-1	TRBJ1-5	NA	TGCGCCAGCAGCCAAGATACCCGACAGGGCAATCAGCCCCAGCATTTT	CASSQDTRQGNQPQHF
NA	TRBV5-1	TRBJ1-2	TRBD1	TGCGCCAGCAGCGCGGGACCAGGGGGAAATGGCTACACCTTC	CASSAGPGGNGYTF
NA	TRBV10-3	TRBJ1-1	NA	TGTGCCATCAGTGTTCAGGAGGACACTGAAGCTTTCTTT	CAISVQEDTEAFF
NA	TRBV7-8	TRBJ2-7	NA	TGTGCCAGCAGCTCGTGGAGGTCCGAGCAGTACTTC	CASSSWRSEQYF
few	TRBV19	TRBJ2-2	TRBD1	TGTGCCAGTAGTATTCCCGGGACAGGGAGCACCGGGGAGCTGTTTTTT	CASSIPGTGSTGELFF
NA	TRBV14	TRBJ2-5	NA	TGTGCCAGCAGCCAATGGGCGGCAGGGAAAGAGACCCAGTACTTC	CASSQWAAGKETQYF
NA	TRBV5-1	TRBJ1-1	TRBD1	TGCGCCAGCAGCCCCGGGACAGGGCTCCTTACTGAAGCTTTCTTT	CASSPGTGLLTEAFF
few	TRBV7-2	TRBJ2-5	TRBD1	TGTGCCAGCAGACAACAGGGGACAGAGACCCAGTACTTC	CASRQQGTETQYF
NA	TRBV7-9	TRBJ2-3	NA	TGTGCCAGCAGCTTAGAATCCCTAAGCACAGATACGCAGTATTTT	CASSLESLSTDTQYF
NA	TRBV28	TRBJ2-7	NA	TGTGCCAGCAGTGCCTCCGGGACTTTGGCGTACGAGCAGTACTTC	CASSASGTLAYEQYF
NA	TRBV19	TRBJ2-6	NA	TGTGCCAGTAGCAAGCGACAGGCTGTCAACGTCCTGACTTTC	CASSKRQAVNVLTF
NA	TRBV4-2	TRBJ2-3	TRBD2	TGTGCCAGCAGCCAAGAAGTTGTAGCGGGGGGTCGGGATACGCAGTATTTT	CASSQEVVAGGRDTQYF
NA	TRBV5-4	TRBJ2-3	NA	TGTGCCAGCAGCTCTCGGACTGCTGCTAGCACAGATACGCAGTATTTT	CASSSRTAASTDTQYF
once	TRBV5-6	TRBJ2-7	TRBD1	TGTGCCAGCAGCTTGGTGGGGGCAGGGGGCGCCGAGCAGTACTTC	CASSLVGAGGAEQYF